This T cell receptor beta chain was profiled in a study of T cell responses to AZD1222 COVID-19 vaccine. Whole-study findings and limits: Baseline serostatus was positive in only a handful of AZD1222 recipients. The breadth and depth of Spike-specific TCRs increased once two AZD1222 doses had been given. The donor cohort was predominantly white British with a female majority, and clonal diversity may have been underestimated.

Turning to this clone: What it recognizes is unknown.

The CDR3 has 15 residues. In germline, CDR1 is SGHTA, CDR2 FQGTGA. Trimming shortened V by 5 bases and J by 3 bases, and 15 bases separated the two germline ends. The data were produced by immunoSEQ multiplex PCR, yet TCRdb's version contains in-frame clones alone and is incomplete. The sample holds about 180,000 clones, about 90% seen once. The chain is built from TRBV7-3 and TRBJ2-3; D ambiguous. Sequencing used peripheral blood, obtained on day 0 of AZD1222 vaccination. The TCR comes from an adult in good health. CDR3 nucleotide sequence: TGTGCCAGCAGCCTAAAGGGAACACAGACAGATACGCAGTATTTT. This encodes CASSLKGTQTDTQYF.